A single sample gave rise to the 31 T cell receptor beta chains below, sequenced in a study of beta chain features in type 1 diabetes (dated by TCRdb to the late 2010s). The library relied on the immunoSEQ multiplex PCR assay. The High Capacity cDNA Reverse Transcription Kit was used to reverse transcribe all of the isolated RNA, meaning that expressed TCRB transcripts were what got sequenced. This immuneACCESS table, as held by TCRdb, lists in-frame sequences with V and J called but not all clones. Of the missing ones, under half trace to an unresolved V gene in checked studies; the others have no known cause. Across this sample there are about 260,000 clones, with about a fifth seen only once. The ten most abundant clones make up 0.028% of the sample. The antigens for these receptors are not known. Paper-wide results and their limitations: In all four CD4+ subsets, TCRB CDR3 length was moderately but significantly shorter in type 1 diabetes patients.

Sample: naive CD4+ T cells from blood. The cell subset or site label for this specimen denotes: true naive CD4+ T cells. Receptor source: a woman aged 40 to 50 with type 1 diabetes.

The V and J genes are TRBV4-1 and TRBJ1-2, with 9 positions matching TRBD1. V lost 0 bases and J lost 2; bases outside the gene matches: 1. Germline V gives CDR1 MGHRA, CDR2 YSYEKL. The CDR3 length is 15 residues. The CDR3 nucleotides read TGCGCCAGCAGCCAAGATGGGACAGGGAACTATGGCTACACCTTC. Translated: CASSQDGTGNYGYTF.

The chain joins TRBV28 to TRBJ1-2; TRBD1 aligns across 9 bases. The germline V gene encodes CDR1 MDHEN and CDR2 SYDVKM. V shed 6 bases and J 4 bases; nucleotides not matched to a gene: 6. The CDR3 has 14 amino acids. The CDR3 loop is CASRTGTGTYGYTF. CDR3 nucleotides: TGTGCCAGCAGGACCGGGACAGGGACCTATGGCTACACCTTC.

The DNA of the CDR3 is TGCAGCGTGGAAATCAAGGGGCTAATAAGTGGGGAGCTGTTTTTT. It is translated as CSVEIKGLISGELFF. This chain uses TRBV29-1 with TRBJ2-2, with D possibly being TRBD1 (5 bases). Per germline, CDR1 SQVTM and CDR2 ANQGSEA. This CDR3 comprises 15 residues. Trimming pared 6 bases from V and 8 bases from J, leaving 22 bases between.

The chain recombines TRBV9 with TRBJ2-7; 12 bases are a match to TRBD1. V lost 4 bases to trimming and J lost 4 bases; unmatched junction nucleotides: 3. Germline V lookup: CDR1 SGDLS, CDR2 YYNGEE. This CDR3 has 14 residues. The CDR3 reads CASSPGQGAYEQYF. DNA of the CDR3: TGTGCCAGCAGCCCGGGACAGGGGGCGTACGAGCAGTACTTC.

The sample holds a few counts of this clone. V gene TRBV4-2 combines with J gene TRBJ1-3; 7 positions agree with TRBD1. Germline V gene sequence: CDR1 LGHNA, CDR2 YNFKEQ. The CDR3 covers 16 residues. V shed 1 base and J 2 bases; nucleotides not matched to a gene: 5. Here the CDR3 DNA reads TGTGCCAGCAGCCAAGCAGGCACAGGGGCTGGAAACACCATATATTTT. Translation: CASSQAGTGAGNTIYF.

This chain links TRBV29-1 with TRBJ2-1; perhaps TRBD2 as D (6 bases). Trimming stripped 7 bases from V and 1 base from J, with 14 bases between. The V gene's germline CDR1 is SQVTM and CDR2 ANQGSEA. The CDR3 consists of 14 residues. CDR3 DNA sequence: TGCAGCGCCCTAGCGCGAGAATCCTACAATGAGCAGTTCTTC. Its translation: CSALARESYNEQFF.

The rearrangement uses TRBV28 and TRBJ1-6; D remains unclear. The CDR3 covers 11 residues. The germline gives CDR1 MDHEN, CDR2 SYDVKM. V dropped 6 bases and J dropped 13 bases, with 10 bases sitting between them. The CDR3 spells CASSLGPPLHF. In nucleotides, the CDR3 is TGTGCCAGCAGCCTCGGTCCCCCCCTCCACTTT.

This clone has only a few counts. This rearrangement joins TRBV7-9 to TRBJ2-1; 7 bases align to TRBD2. Germline trimming cut 2 bases from V and 0 bases from J; bases unmatched to any gene: 7. Germline lookup yields CDR1 SEHNR and CDR2 FQNEAQ (reference sequence). This CDR3 is 17 amino acids long. The CDR3 region is CASSLPGTTSSYNEQFF. CDR3 coding DNA: TGTGCCAGCAGCTTACCAGGGACTACTAGCTCCTACAATGAGCAGTTCTTC.

The chain couples TRBV4-3 to TRBJ2-7; the D gene is possibly TRBD2 (6 bases). The CDR3 is 13 residues long. V was shortened by 0 bases and J by 11 bases, with 14 bases between the two germline ends. CDR1 LGHNA and CDR2 YSLEER come from the germline V gene. CDR3 DNA: TGCGCCAGCAGCCAAGAGTTGGTAGGGGAGGAGTACTTC. This encodes CASSQELVGEEYF.

This clone turned up a few times. This chain joins TRBV7-2 and TRBJ1-3; D remains unclear. Trimming removed 6 bases at V and 6 bases at J, with 6 bases between. This CDR3 has 11 amino acids. In germline, CDR1 is SGHTA, CDR2 FQGNSA. This CDR3 reads CASSLLNTIYF. CDR3 bases: TGTGCCAGCAGTCTCCTAAACACCATATATTTT.

This clone was counted only a few times. The rearrangement uses TRBV29-1 and TRBJ1-5; TRBD1 aligns across 9 bases. The CDR3 is 14 amino acids. V gave up 5 bases and J gave up 7 bases; unmatched junction bases: 9. The germline V gene encodes CDR1 SQVTM and CDR2 ANQGSEA. DNA for the CDR3: TGCAGCGTTCGGACAGGGGACCCTAACCAGCCCCAGCATTTT. It yields the protein CSVRTGDPNQPQHF.

The rearrangement joins TRBV4-3 to TRBJ2-1; perhaps TRBD1 as D (5 bases). This CDR3 has 14 amino acids. The V gene lost 4 bases and the J gene lost 10 bases, with 17 bases spanning the gap. Germline V lookup: CDR1 LGHNA, CDR2 YSLEER. In DNA, the CDR3 is TGCGCCAGCAGCCGAGATCAGGGCGGTGGGGAGCAGTTCTTC. Amino acid sequence: CASSRDQGGGEQFF.

The V call is TRBV4-3, the J call TRBJ1-1, with D hard to call. The germline gives CDR1 LGHNA, CDR2 YSLEER. V lost 0 bases and J lost 1, with 6 bases in between. The CDR3 spans 14 residues. The CDR3 loop reads CASSQDTGNTEAFF. The CDR3 DNA sequence: TGCGCCAGCAGCCAAGATACTGGGAACACTGAAGCTTTCTTT.

The gene calls are TRBV2 and TRBJ2-7, with a weak D call TRBD2 (6 bases). The CDR3 is made up of 12 amino acids. V lost 2 bases and J 4 bases, leaving 6 bases between the germline ends. Germline loops: CDR1 SNHLY, CDR2 FYNNEI. Here the CDR3 reads CASSELAYEQYF. CDR3 nucleotides: TGTGCCAGCAGTGAACTAGCGTACGAGCAGTACTTC.

The table lists this clone with a few counts. The chain combines TRBV19 with TRBJ2-1, with 9 positions matching TRBD1. V was pared by 5 bases and J by 10 bases, with 3 bases of the junction left unmatched. The CDR3 spans 12 residues. Germline V CDR1 and CDR2: LNHDA, SQIVND (reference sequence). CDR3 protein: CASSPTGGEQFF. The CDR3 DNA reads as TGTGCCAGTAGTCCGACAGGGGGAGAGCAGTTCTTC. Full variable domain (rest looked up from reference TRBV19 and TRBJ2-1): DGGITQSPKYLFRKEGQNVTLSCEQNLNHDAMYWYRQDPGQGLRLIYYSQIVNDFQKGDIAEGYSVSREKKESFPLTVTSAQKNPTAFYLCASSPTGGEQFFGPGTRLTVL.

The chain uses TRBV7-3 and TRBJ2-5; 7 bases align to TRBD2. V lost 0 bases to trimming and J lost 3 bases; unmatched junction nucleotides: 4. CDR3 length: 15 residues. CDR1 SGHTA and CDR2 FQGTGA come from the germline V gene. The CDR3 DNA is TGTGCCAGCAGCTTAACAGGGCTAGCGGAAGAGACCCAGTACTTC. Its translation is CASSLTGLAEETQYF. Filled out from reference TRBV7-3 and TRBJ2-5, the complete variable domain reads GAGVSQTPSNKVTEKGKYVELRCDPISGHTALYWYRQSLGQGPEFLIYFQGTGAADDSGLPNDRFFAVRPEGSVSTLKIQRTERGDSAVYLCASSLTGLAEETQYFGPGTRLLVL.

This clone was detected only a few times. V gene TRBV21-1 combines with J gene TRBJ2-5; the DNA was not compared with TRBD1, the D call given in the table. TRBV21-1 is reported as a pseudogene. The CDR3 covers 16 residues. The CDR3 loop reads CASSIAGDRKEETQYF. Here the CDR3 DNA reads TGTGCCAGCAGCATTGCAGGGGATAGGAAGGAAGAGACCCAGTACTTC.

V is TRBV6-1 and J is TRBJ2-3; 7 nucleotides align to TRBD2. The germline gives CDR1 MNHNS, CDR2 SASEGT. V was clipped by 8 bases and J by 2 bases; unmatched bases: 4. The CDR3 is 13 amino acids. The CDR3 sequence: CASGGDFTDTQYF. The CDR3 DNA sequence: TGTGCCAGCGGGGGGGATTTCACAGATACGCAGTATTTT.

The V gene is TRBV7-2, the J gene TRBJ2-1; 8 positions match TRBD2. V dropped 5 bases and J dropped 7; count of bases not matched to a gene: 7. Germline V CDR1 and CDR2: SGHTA, FQGNSA. This CDR3 comprises 14 residues. The CDR3 is CASSPRLASNEQFF. The DNA of the CDR3 is TGTGCCAGCAGCCCCCGACTAGCGAGTAATGAGCAGTTCTTC.

This chain uses TRBV5-1 with TRBJ2-1, with 9 nucleotides matching TRBD2. There are 15 residues in the CDR3. The germline V gene has CDR1 SGHRS and CDR2 YFSETQ. V lost 4 bases, J lost 8 bases, and 10 bases stayed unmatched. Here the CDR3 reads CASSLLAGGQYEQFF. In DNA form, the CDR3 reads TGCGCCAGCAGCCTTCTCGCGGGGGGGCAGTATGAGCAGTTCTTC.

This chain uses TRBV5-6 with TRBJ1-2, with D unclear. There are 13 residues in the CDR3. V lost 6 bases to trimming and J lost 0 bases, with 9 bases between them. Germline CDR1 is SGHDT and CDR2 is YYEEEE. The CDR3, as DNA: TGTGCCAGCACCCCCTTCTCTAACTATGGCTACACCTTC. This translates into CASTPFSNYGYTF. The full variable domain, its missing parts supplied by reference TRBV5-6 and TRBJ1-2, is DAGVTQSPTHLIKTRGQQVTLRCSPKSGHDTVSWYQQALGQGPQFIFQYYEEEERQRGNFPDRFSGHQFPNYSSELNVNALLLGDSALYLCASTPFSNYGYTFGSGTRLTVV.

This clone showed up just a few times. This sequence joins TRBV7-9 and TRBJ2-7; the match to TRBD1 covers 7 bases. CDR1 and CDR2 from the germline V gene are SEHNR and FQNEAQ (reference sequence). The V segment lost 1 base and the J segment 0 bases; nucleotides outside the gene matches: 3. This CDR3 contains 15 residues. CDR3 region: CASSLDRDSSYEQYF. The CDR3 DNA reads TGTGCCAGCAGCTTAGACCGGGACAGCTCCTACGAGCAGTACTTC.

This clone showed up just once. The chain combines TRBV7-3 with TRBJ2-2, with TRBD1 identical over 7 bases. CDR1 and CDR2 from the germline V gene are SGHTA and FQGTGA. J lost 3 bases, V lost 7 bases, and 8 bases had no gene match. This CDR3 has 15 residues. In DNA form, the CDR3 reads TGTGCCAGCACCCAGGCGACAGGGCACACCGGGGAGCTGTTTTTT. Protein sequence: CASTQATGHTGELFF.

The V call is TRBV28, the J call TRBJ2-3, with TRBD2 as a possible D gene (7 bases). Trimming removed 5 bases at V and 1 base at J, with 16 bases between. This CDR3 comprises 16 residues. Germline CDR1 and CDR2: MDHEN and SYDVKM. CDR3 DNA: TGTGCCAGCAGTCTCCCGGGGGGCGGCCGCACAGATACGCAGTATTTT. Protein sequence: CASSLPGGGRTDTQYF.

This clone has a handful of counts. The V and J genes are TRBV7-2 and TRBJ1-1; 8 bases match TRBD1. Losses at the gene ends were 3 bases for V and 5 bases for J; bases not matched to a gene: 5. This CDR3 region has 14 residues. Per germline, CDR1 SGHTA and CDR2 FQGNSA. The CDR3 spells CASSFRGRGTEAFF. Here the CDR3 DNA reads TGTGCCAGCAGCTTCAGGGGGCGAGGGACTGAAGCTTTCTTT.

The V and J genes are TRBV7-2 and TRBJ1-1; D perhaps matches TRBD1 (5 bases). The CDR3 spans 12 residues. Germline CDR1 reads SGHTA; CDR2 reads FQGNSA. With 6 bases removed from V and 5 bases from J, the gap between germline ends came to 10 bases. The CDR3 loop is CASRSGRTEAFF. DNA for the CDR3: TGTGCCAGCAGGTCAGGGAGGACTGAAGCTTTCTTT.

The CDR3 region has the DNA TGTGCCAGCCTCGGAAATGGGGCAGGGCAGGAAAAACTGTTTTTT. As protein: CASLGNGAGQEKLFF. The chain joins TRBV7-9 to TRBJ1-4; D is possibly TRBD1 (5 bases). Germline CDR1 and CDR2: SEHNR and FQNEAQ (reference sequence). The CDR3 is 15 residues long. V dropped 8 bases and J dropped 8 bases, with 21 bases sitting between them.

The genes are TRBV7-2 and TRBJ1-4; 8 bases line up with TRBD1. The CDR3 covers 15 residues. V was pared by 1 base and J by 8 bases, with 6 bases of the junction left unmatched. Germline V gene data show CDR1 as SGHTA and CDR2 as FQGNSA. CDR3 coding DNA: TGTGCCAGCAGCTTAGTCCGGGACAGGAACGAAAAACTGTTTTTT. Residues: CASSLVRDRNEKLFF.

The chain uses TRBV5-4 and TRBJ1-1; a weak D match, TRBD1 (5 bases). V lost 2 bases to trimming and J lost 7 bases, with 18 bases between them. From germline, CDR1 is SGHNT and CDR2 YYREEE (reference sequence). The CDR3 is made up of 15 amino acids. The CDR3 nucleotides read TGTGCCAGCAGCTTTGATTTATCTGGGGCCAGTGAAGCTTTCTTT. Translated: CASSFDLSGASEAFF.

The table lists this clone with a few counts. The chain recombines TRBV16 with TRBJ1-2; D gene uncertain. Trimming took off 0 bases at V and 6 bases at J, with 11 bases between the two ends. CDR1 is KGHSY and CDR2 is FQNENV in the germline V gene. The CDR3 sequence is 14 residues long. The CDR3 sequence: CASSQSREADGYTF. In DNA form, the CDR3 reads TGTGCCAGCAGCCAATCTAGGGAGGCGGATGGCTACACCTTC.

This clone was counted between two and nine times. The V gene is TRBV29-1, the J gene TRBJ1-3; 11 positions match TRBD1. CDR3 length: 14 amino acids. V gave up 4 bases and J gave up 2 bases; unmatched junction bases: 1. Germline CDR1 reads SQVTM; CDR2 reads ANQGSEA. The CDR3 is CSVAGQGAGNTIYF. Written as DNA, the CDR3 is TGCAGCGTTGCGGGACAGGGGGCTGGAAACACCATATATTTT.